These 23 T cell receptor beta chains were sequenced from one sample in a study of identical twins. TCRdb reanalysed the 5' RACE reads using MiXCR and keeps one entry per CDR3 protein. This table holds a few hundred thousand distinct CDR3 sequences, 9% to 10% found once. These data were also reused for a study on yellow fever vaccine responses in identical twins.

The material sequenced was PBMCs. The receptors were gathered from a woman aged 18-30 years in good health.

This chain joins TRBV4-1 and TRBJ2-7; D unclear. This CDR3 is 13 amino acids long. Germline CDR1 MGHRA, CDR2 YSYEKL. Trimming stripped 2 bases from V and 2 bases from J, with 7 bases between. DNA of the CDR3: TGCGCCAGCAGCCAACCTGAGACCTACGAGCAGTACTTC. Translated: CASSQPETYEQYF.

At least ten counts were recorded for this clonotype. V is TRBV28 and J is TRBJ2-2, with TRBD2 identical over 10 bases. Germline V gene sequence: CDR1 MDHEN, CDR2 SYDVKM. This CDR3 is built from 17 residues. With 5 bases clipped from V and 7 bases from J, the junction kept 13 bases outside the gene matches. The CDR3 DNA follows: TGTGCCAGCAGTCCAACAGCGGGGCTAGCGGGAGTCGGGGAGCTGTTTTTT. Protein sequence: CASSPTAGLAGVGELFF.

The chain uses TRBV5-1 and TRBJ2-7; tentative D call: TRBD2 (6 bases). Trimming shortened V by 0 bases and J by 7 bases, and 17 bases separated the two germline ends. The CDR3 runs to 15 residues. Germline CDR1 reads SGHRS; CDR2 reads YFSETQ. The CDR3 loop is CASSLGLGDWMEQYF. As DNA, the CDR3 is TGCGCCAGCAGCTTGGGACTAGGGGACTGGATGGAGCAGTACTTC.

This chain joins TRBV14 and TRBJ2-1, with 7 bases matching TRBD2. With V trimmed by 0 bases and J by 4 bases, 18 bases remained unmatched. This CDR3 comprises 20 residues. CDR1 is SGHDN and CDR2 is FVKESK in the germline V gene. CDR3 DNA sequence: TGTGCCAGCAGCCAAGAAATGGGGAGCGGGGCCCCTAGACCGTACAATGAGCAGTTCTTC. It yields the protein CASSQEMGSGAPRPYNEQFF.

The table lists this clonotype with a few counts. V is TRBV10-3 and J is TRBJ2-2; D unclear. The V and J ends lost 4 bases and 2 bases respectively, with 11 bases between them. This CDR3 comprises 15 residues. CDR1 and CDR2 from the germline V gene are ENHRY and SYGVKD. CDR3 sequence: CAISVTESNTGELFF. The CDR3 nucleotides read TGTGCCATCAGTGTCACGGAGAGTAACACCGGGGAGCTGTTTTTT.

The chain combines TRBV5-6 with TRBJ2-7, with TRBD1 as a possible D gene (6 bases). Germline lookup yields CDR1 SGHDT and CDR2 YYEEEE. V shed 5 bases and J shed 4 bases, with 19 bases lying between them. The CDR3 runs to 15 residues. CDR3: CASRIGTLADYEQYF. CDR3 coding DNA: TGTGCCAGCAGGATAGGGACACTGGCTGATTACGAGCAGTACTTC.

This clonotype appeared many times. This rearrangement joins TRBV27 to TRBJ2-7; TRBD2 agrees at 11 bases. In germline, CDR1 is MNHEY, CDR2 SMNVEV (reference sequence). Trimming cost V 4 bases and J 3 bases; bases outside gene matches: 5. The CDR3 is 15 amino acids. The CDR3 DNA reads TGTGCCAGCAGTTCCCCCACTAGCGGGAGCTACGAGCAGTACTTC. This codes for CASSSPTSGSYEQYF.

This clonotype was detected ten times or more. The genes are TRBV4-3 and TRBJ1-2, with a weak D call TRBD1 (6 bases). The CDR3 is 16 amino acids. In germline, CDR1 is LGHNA, CDR2 YSLEER. Trimming removed 0 bases from V and 0 bases from J, with 11 bases in between. CDR3 in DNA: TGCGCCAGCAGCCAAGATACGGACAGAGCTAACTATGGCTACACCTTC. Translated, it gives CASSQDTDRANYGYTF.

This clonotype was counted ten times or more. The chain couples TRBV7-8 to TRBJ2-7; 10 positions agree with TRBD1. V dropped 6 bases and J dropped 5; count of bases not matched to a gene: 7. This CDR3 is 14 amino acids long. The germline gives CDR1 SGHVS, CDR2 FQNEAQ. Here the CDR3 DNA reads TGTGCCAGCAGTCTCCGGGACAGGGGCCACGAGCAGTACTTC. Translated, it gives CASSLRDRGHEQYF.

This clonotype was seen only a few times. The chain joins TRBV27 to TRBJ2-7, with D unclear. Germline CDR1 and CDR2: MNHEY and SMNVEV (reference sequence). The CDR3 covers 14 residues. The V end was cut by 3 bases, the J end by 11 bases, with 20 bases between. The CDR3 nucleotides read TGTGCCAGCAGTTTGCGAGCCCGTGGGTCTAGGGAGTACTTC. Its translation is CASSLRARGSREYF.

This clonotype was detected ten times or more. V usage is TRBV29-1 and J usage is TRBJ2-7; TRBD1 aligns across 11 bases. V shed 7 bases and J 5 bases; nucleotides not matched to a gene: 4. Germline CDR1 is SQVTM and CDR2 is ANQGSEA. The CDR3 extends over 12 amino acids. CDR3 bases: TGCAGCGGAGGACAGGGGGCCAACGAGCAGTACTTC. Translation: CSGGQGANEQYF.

This clonotype was found a few times. The chain employs TRBV7-9 and TRBJ2-2; D tentatively reads TRBD1 or TRBD2 (5 bases each). Trimming took 4 bases from V and 1 from J, leaving 10 bases between them. The CDR3 runs to 15 residues. Germline V gene sequence: CDR1 SEHNR, CDR2 FQNEAQ (reference sequence). CDR3 sequence reads: CASSWDLMNTGELFF. CDR3 nucleotides: TGTGCCAGCAGCTGGGACCTCATGAACACCGGGGAGCTGTTTTTT.

This clonotype was detected only a few times. The chain recombines TRBV29-1 with TRBJ2-1; TRBD2 agrees at 10 bases. This CDR3 has 15 residues. Germline values: CDR1 SQVTM, CDR2 ANQGSEA. V was pared by 7 bases and J by 4 bases, with 10 bases of the junction left unmatched. In DNA, the CDR3 is TGCAGCGGTAGCAGAAGCGGGGGGGGATACAATGAGCAGTTCTTC. The encoded protein is CSGSRSGGGYNEQFF.

The chain employs TRBV20-1 and TRBJ2-2; D is undetermined. Germline V CDR1 and CDR2: DFQATT, SNEGSKA (reference sequence). V was shortened by 3 bases and J by 4 bases, with 12 bases between the two germline ends. This CDR3 comprises 14 residues. The CDR3 DNA reads TGCAGTGCTAGGCCGGGCGACCTCACCGGGGAGCTGTTTTTT. Residues: CSARPGDLTGELFF.

The chain carries TRBV27 and TRBJ2-7; 7 bases map to TRBD1. Germline V gene data show CDR1 as MNHEY and CDR2 as SMNVEV (reference sequence). The V and J ends lost 6 bases and 4 bases, in that order; junction bases with no gene match: 6. The CDR3 length is 13 residues. CDR3 region: CASSPGTEYEQYF. The DNA for the CDR3 is TGTGCCAGCAGCCCCGGGACAGAATACGAGCAGTACTTC.

V usage is TRBV5-1 and J usage is TRBJ1-6; D remains unclear. Germline lookup yields CDR1 SGHRS and CDR2 YFSETQ. The CDR3 runs 16 residues. Trimming shortened V by 1 base and J by 8 bases, and 16 bases separated the two germline ends. The CDR3 DNA reads as TGCGCCAGCAGCTTGTCGGAGTCAGCGGGTTATTCACCCCTCCACTTT. This translates into CASSLSESAGYSPLHF.

V usage is TRBV29-1 and J usage is TRBJ1-1, with D possibly TRBD1 on 5 matching bases. Germline V CDR1 and CDR2: SQVTM, ANQGSEA. The V end was cut by 4 bases, the J end by 4 bases, with 13 bases between. The CDR3 is 13 residues long. CDR3 sequence (DNA): TGCAGCGTTGTTCCAGGGCCTCTCACTGAAGCTTTCTTT. This gives the protein CSVVPGPLTEAFF.

This clonotype was counted many times. This chain connects TRBV5-6 to TRBJ2-1, with 7 bases matching TRBD1. CDR1 is SGHDT, CDR2 YYEEEE, per germline. CDR3 length equals 12 residues. The junction had 8 bases not matched to a gene; V was cut back by 2 bases and J by 15 bases. The CDR3: CASSLGNRGGFF. In DNA form, the CDR3 reads TGTGCCAGCAGCTTAGGGAACAGGGGTGGGTTCTTC.

In its sample, this clonotype was seen many times. The V and J genes are TRBV29-1 and TRBJ2-5; either TRBD1 or TRBD2 may supply D (5 bases each). The CDR3 totals 14 residues. V shed 8 bases and J shed 0 bases, with 16 bases lying between them. The germline V gene encodes CDR1 SQVTM and CDR2 ANQGSEA. CDR3 in DNA: TGCAGCCAAGCCGGGACGTACAACCAAGAGACCCAGTACTTC. Translating it yields CSQAGTYNQETQYF.

The genes are TRBV20-1 and TRBJ2-3, with D hard to call. The CDR3 length is 15 residues. Germline CDR1 and CDR2: DFQATT and SNEGSKA (reference sequence). V lost 4 bases to trimming and J lost 5 bases, with 19 bases between them. The CDR3 sequence: CSATALTQREDTQYF. CDR3 DNA: TGCAGTGCTACGGCTTTGACTCAAAGGGAAGATACGCAGTATTTT.

The V and J genes are TRBV10-3 and TRBJ1-5, with a tentative D call TRBD1 (5 bases). The CDR3 runs to 13 residues. Trimming left V 7 bases short and J 1 base short, with 8 bases between. Germline V lookup: CDR1 ENHRY, CDR2 SYGVKD. CDR3 residues: CAITRESNQPQHF. The CDR3 region has the DNA TGTGCCATCACCAGGGAAAGCAATCAGCCCCAGCATTTT.

This clonotype was seen once. DNA for the CDR3: TGTGCCAGCAGGGCTAAAGCGGGACTTTCCCCAGATACGCAGTATTTT. Protein sequence: CASRAKAGLSPDTQYF. The chain joins TRBV27 to TRBJ2-3, with 7 bases identical to TRBD2. CDR1 is MNHEY, CDR2 SMNVEV, per germline (reference sequence). V shed 6 bases, J shed 4 bases, and the junction held 13 bases outside the gene matches. The CDR3 is 16 amino acids.

The chain has TRBV6-2 or TRBV6-3 and TRBJ2-1; 12 bases map to TRBD1. Losses at the gene ends were 2 bases for V and 0 bases for J; bases not matched to a gene: 14. CDR3 length: 21 amino acids. CDR1 is MNHEY, CDR2 SVGEGT, per germline. The CDR3 is CASSYRRPGTGGRSSYNEQFF. The CDR3, as DNA: TGTGCCAGCAGTTACCGCCGTCCGGGGACAGGGGGCAGGAGCTCCTACAATGAGCAGTTCTTC.